Presented here are 19 T cell receptor beta chains from one specimen sequenced in a study of shared clonotypes between healthy human individuals. Only in-frame clones appear in the TCRdb table, and some are missing; sequencing was by immunoSEQ multiplex PCR. The repertoire holds some 200,000 clones, approximately 61% seen once, with under 11% in the top ten. The sequenced sample consisted of memory CD4+ T cells sorted from blood. The subset is: CD45RA-negative fraction. Receptors were obtained from a man aged 25 to 45 in good health.

The CDR3 nucleotides read TGCGCCAGCAGCGCTTCCGGGACCCTACAAGAGACCCAGTACTTC. Translating it yields CASSASGTLQETQYF. This chain uses TRBV5-1 with TRBJ2-5; D is possibly TRBD1 or TRBD2 (5 bases each). The CDR3 extends over 15 amino acids. Trimming removed 4 bases at V and 2 bases at J, with 15 bases between. In germline, CDR1 is SGHRS, CDR2 YFSETQ. Full variable domain (missing parts from reference TRBV5-1 and TRBJ2-5): KAGVTQTPRYLIKTRGQQVTLSCSPISGHRSVSWYQQTPGQGLQFLFEYFSETQRNKGNFPGRFSGRQFSNSRSEMNVSTLELGDSALYLCASSASGTLQETQYFGPGTRLLVL.

In its sample, this clone was seen a few times. This sequence joins TRBV7-2 and TRBJ1-4; TRBD1 agrees at 9 bases. Germline CDR1 SGHTA, CDR2 FQGNSA. Trimming took 1 base from V and 6 from J; bases not matched to a gene: 6. This CDR3 comprises 16 residues. Written as DNA, the CDR3 is TGTGCCAGCAGCTTAGGGACAGGGGCGAGGGATGAAAAACTGTTTTTT. It is translated as CASSLGTGARDEKLFF.

This clone appeared once. The J gene is TRBJ2-1, the V gene TRBV4-1; 9 bases align to TRBD1. CDR1 and CDR2 (germline): MGHRA, YSYEKL. J was trimmed by 5 bases and V by 3 bases; bases with no gene match: 8. CDR3 length equals 16 residues. CDR3 sequence: CASSHIDRGGNNEQFF. DNA of the CDR3: TGCGCCAGCAGCCACATCGACAGGGGGGGGAACAATGAGCAGTTCTTC.

The chain is built from TRBV7-3 and TRBJ2-1; D unresolved. With 1 base removed from V and 12 bases from J, the gap between germline ends came to 13 bases. Germline CDR1 and CDR2: SGHTA and FQGTGA. CDR3 length: 13 amino acids. CDR3 loop: CASSLNRLSTQFF. Here the CDR3 DNA reads TGTGCCAGCAGCTTAAACCGTCTGAGTACGCAGTTCTTC.

This clone was seen once. The V and J genes are TRBV29-1 and TRBJ2-7; the match to TRBD2 covers 11 bases. Germline CDR1 SQVTM, CDR2 ANQGSEA. The CDR3 consists of 13 residues. The V segment lost 5 bases and the J segment 2 bases; nucleotides outside the gene matches: 2. CDR3 amino acids: CSVRLAGPYEQYF. DNA for the CDR3: TGCAGCGTTCGACTAGCGGGGCCCTACGAGCAGTACTTC.

V is TRBV7-9 and J is TRBJ2-7; TRBD1 is a possible D gene (5 bases). CDR1 SEHNR and CDR2 FQNEAQ come from the germline V gene (reference sequence). This CDR3 contains 15 residues. Trimming cost V 1 base and J 5 bases, with 15 bases left between them. CDR3 loop: CASSLVRQSGDEQYF. The CDR3 DNA sequence: TGTGCCAGCAGCTTAGTTCGACAGTCGGGTGACGAGCAGTACTTC. The full variable domain, rest sourced from reference TRBV7-9 and TRBJ2-7, is DTGVSQNPRHKITKRGQNVTFRCDPISEHNRLYWYRQTLGQGPEFLTYFQNEAQLEKSRLLSDRFSAERPKGSFSTLEIQRTEQGDSAMYLCASSLVRQSGDEQYFGPGTRLTVT.

This clone was recorded a few times. The chain has TRBV7-8 and TRBJ2-1; 9 positions match TRBD2. The CDR3 consists of 15 residues. V was clipped by 4 bases and J by 5 bases; unmatched bases: 6. Germline V gives CDR1 SGHVS, CDR2 FQNEAQ. CDR3 coding DNA: TGTGCCAGCAGCTCGCGACTAGCGGCTAACAATGAGCAGTTCTTC. Translated: CASSSRLAANNEQFF.

This clone was picked up one time. This chain links TRBV7-9 with TRBJ2-1; 7 bases match TRBD2. This CDR3 comprises 14 residues. Germline CDR1 is SEHNR and CDR2 is FQNEAQ (reference sequence). V trimming: 4 bases; J trimming: 6 bases; junction bases outside the gene matches: 6. The CDR3 sequence is CASSSTWGGNEQFF. Written as DNA, the CDR3 is TGTGCCAGCAGCTCCACGTGGGGGGGCAATGAGCAGTTCTTC.

The chain recombines TRBV30 with TRBJ2-5; D gene uncertain. Germline values: CDR1 GTSNPN, CDR2 SVGIG (reference sequence). V was shortened by 4 bases and J by 11 bases, with 14 bases between the two germline ends. The CDR3 runs to 11 residues. CDR3 in amino acids: CAWTDRTSQYF. CDR3 DNA sequence: TGTGCCTGGACTGACCGTACCAGTCAGTACTTC.

The chain is built from TRBV7-9 and TRBJ2-1, with 7 bases fitting TRBD2. CDR3 length: 14 amino acids. CDR1 and CDR2 from the germline V gene are SEHNR and FQNEAQ (reference sequence). V trimming: 4 bases; J trimming: 8 bases; junction bases outside the gene matches: 8. CDR3 protein: CASSYGDGGYEQFF. The CDR3 bases are TGTGCCAGCAGCTATGGGGACGGGGGGTATGAGCAGTTCTTC.

The chain recombines TRBV5-6 with TRBJ2-7; D call uncertain. V shed 3 bases and J shed 3 bases, with 4 bases lying between them. Looked up from germline, CDR1 is SGHDT and CDR2 is YYEEEE. The CDR3 spans 11 residues. CDR3 residues: CASSSYYEQYF. In nucleotides, the CDR3 is TGTGCCAGCAGCTCATACTACGAGCAGTACTTC.

V gene TRBV7-8 combines with J gene TRBJ1-1, with D maybe TRBD1 (5 bases). Germline V gene data show CDR1 as SGHVS and CDR2 as FQNEAQ. V was shortened by 5 bases and J by 5 bases, with 18 bases between the two germline ends. This CDR3 contains 15 residues. The DNA of the CDR3 is TGTGCCAGCAGCCACGTGAAGGGGATTTGGACTGAAGCTTTCTTT. It specifies CASSHVKGIWTEAFF. Based on the CDR3 plus reference TRBV7-8 and TRBJ1-1, the full variable domain is GAGVSQSPRYKVAKRGQDVALRCDPISGHVSLFWYQQALGQGPEFLTYFQNEAQLDKSGLPSDRFFAERPEGSVSTLKIQRTQQEDSAVYLCASSHVKGIWTEAFFGQGTRLTVV.

The chain is built from TRBV11-2 and TRBJ2-4, with a weak D call TRBD1 (5 bases). Trimming took off 3 bases at V and 1 base at J, with 16 bases between the two ends. The length of the CDR3 is 17 residues. Germline V gene lookup returns CDR1 SGHAT and CDR2 FQNNGV. The DNA of the CDR3 is TGTGCCAGCAGCTTTTTTGGGGCGGAAAGGGCCAAAAACATTCAGTACTTC. This sequence encodes CASSFFGAERAKNIQYF. The full variable domain, in which reference TRBV11-2 and TRBJ2-4 provide the parts outside the CDR3, is EAGVAQSPRYKIIEKRQSVAFWCNPISGHATLYWYQQILGQGPKLLIQFQNNGVVDDSQLPKDRFSAERLKGVDSTLKIQPAKLEDSAVYLCASSFFGAERAKNIQYFGAGTRLSVL.

The genes are TRBV28 and TRBJ2-7; D gene ambiguous. Germline V gives CDR1 MDHEN, CDR2 SYDVKM. Trimming shortened V by 10 bases and J by 5 bases, and 12 bases separated the two germline ends. There are 11 residues in the CDR3. The CDR3 nucleotides are TGTGCCACTGAGCAATTCAACGAGCAGTACTTC. It specifies CATEQFNEQYF. Complete variable domain (other parts from reference TRBV28 and TRBJ2-7): DVKVTQSSRYLVKRTGEKVFLECVQDMDHENMFWYRQDPGLGLRLIYFSYDVKMKEKGDIPEGYSVSREKKERFSLILESASTNQTSMYLCATEQFNEQYFGPGTRLTVT.

The rearrangement links TRBV6-1 to TRBJ2-5; tentatively, D is TRBD1 (5 bases). The CDR3 sequence is 15 residues long. V was cut by 5 bases and J by 0 bases, with 13 bases left in between. Germline CDR1 is MNHNS and CDR2 is SASEGT. The CDR3 DNA is TGTGCCAGCAGTCCAGACAGAGTCTACCAAGAGACCCAGTACTTC. Its protein product is CASSPDRVYQETQYF.

This clone has more than one count but fewer than ten. In DNA, the CDR3 is TGTGCCAGCTCCCGTAAACACGGAGAGACCCAGTACTTC. Translated, it gives CASSRKHGETQYF. The V and J genes are TRBV18 and TRBJ2-5; no firm D call. Germline loops: CDR1 KGHSH, CDR2 LQKENI. The CDR3 extends over 13 amino acids. V was clipped by 6 bases and J by 4 bases, with 12 bases between them.

The chain employs TRBV9 and TRBJ2-5; TRBD1 is a possible D gene (5 bases). Deletions cut 4 bases from V and 5 bases from J, with 12 bases between. Germline V gene data show CDR1 as SGDLS and CDR2 as YYNGEE. This CDR3 has 13 amino acids. The CDR3 DNA reads TGTGCCAGCAGCCCCCAGGGTTTCGAGACCCAGTACTTC. Translation gives CASSPQGFETQYF.

This clone was counted only a few times. The chain employs TRBV7-2 and TRBJ1-5; TRBD1 matches 7 bases. V was clipped by 5 bases and J by 7 bases; unmatched bases: 5. CDR3 length equals 13 residues. CDR1 SGHTA and CDR2 FQGNSA come from the germline V gene. As DNA, the CDR3 is TGTGCCAGCAGCCGCGACAGGGCCCAGCCCCAGCATTTT. Protein: CASSRDRAQPQHF.

The rearrangement joins TRBV5-6 to TRBJ2-7; no definite D call. The length of the CDR3 is 13 residues. CDR1 and CDR2 from the germline V gene are SGHDT and YYEEEE. Between the trimmed V and J ends, which lost 1 base and 3 bases, there was a span of 8 bases. CDR3 in DNA: TGTGCCAGCAGCTTGCGGGTGGACTACGAGCAGTACTTC. Translating gives CASSLRVDYEQYF. Full variable domain (remainder filled in from reference TRBV5-6 and TRBJ2-7): DAGVTQSPTHLIKTRGQQVTLRCSPKSGHDTVSWYQQALGQGPQFIFQYYEEEERQRGNFPDRFSGHQFPNYSSELNVNALLLGDSALYLCASSLRVDYEQYFGPGTRLTVT.